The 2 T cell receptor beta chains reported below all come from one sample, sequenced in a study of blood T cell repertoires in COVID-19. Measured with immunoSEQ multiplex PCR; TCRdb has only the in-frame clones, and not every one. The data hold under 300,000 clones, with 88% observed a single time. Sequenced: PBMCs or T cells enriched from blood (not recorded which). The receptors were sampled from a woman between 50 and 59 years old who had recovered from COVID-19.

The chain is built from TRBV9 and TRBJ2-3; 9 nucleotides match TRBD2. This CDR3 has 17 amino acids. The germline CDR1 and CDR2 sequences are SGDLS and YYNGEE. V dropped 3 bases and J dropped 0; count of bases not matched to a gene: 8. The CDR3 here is CASSALASGTSTDTQYF. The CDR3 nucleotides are TGTGCCAGCAGCGCGCTGGCTAGCGGGACTAGCACAGATACGCAGTATTTT.

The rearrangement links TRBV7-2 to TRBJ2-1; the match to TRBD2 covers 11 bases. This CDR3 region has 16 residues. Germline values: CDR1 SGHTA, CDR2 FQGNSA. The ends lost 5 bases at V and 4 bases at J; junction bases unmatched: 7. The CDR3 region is CASSPQLAGAYNEQFF. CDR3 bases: TGTGCCAGCAGCCCTCAACTAGCGGGAGCTTACAATGAGCAGTTCTTC.